This TCR beta chain was sequenced for a study of regulatory T cells in long-lasting Graves disease (TCRdb year 2021). As for the study more broadly: Antithyroid drugs had been taken for less than 3 months by newly diagnosed Graves' disease patients. The study was registered as a clinical trial and conducted in China. Patients with persistent Graves' disease were compared with patients with newly diagnosed Graves' disease using TCR sequencing and RNA sequencing of peripheral blood. A total of some 33 samples were covered by TCR sequencing, comprising about 13 persistent and around 20 newly diagnosed Graves' disease patients. Study-level results and caveats: The authors noted that the small sample size was a limitation that may lower accuracy. Lower TCR Shannon entropy and fewer highly expanded clones were observed in persistent Graves' disease patients than in newly diagnosed patients, which suggested clonal expansion. Sequencing and analysis were restricted to the TCR beta chain. Persistent patients shared more public clonotypes among themselves (under 3,000) than newly diagnosed patients did (approximately 970). Peripheral blood alone was examined, since thyroid tissue, which constituted the primary lesion, could not be accessed. TRBV28, TRBJ1-2 and TRBJ2-5 were preferentially used in persistent disease, while TRBV20-1 and TRBJ2-1 were favored in newly diagnosed disease.

Sequences SNHLY (CDR1) and FYNNEI (CDR2) are obtained from the germline V gene. A distance of 11 bases separates the germline ends of V and J, which lose 8 bases and 9 bases respectively. Its CDR3 holds 11 amino acids, cysteine through phenylalanine. Only the CDR3 part of the read is kept: 33 bases, read in frame from the first base. The library relied on multiplex PCR. The sequencer listed for this sample is Illumina HiSeq 4000. TCR beta libraries were built with iRepertoire HTBI primers and Arm-PCR amplification of CDR3 regions. Before sequencing, the PCR products underwent gel purification. Regarding the original processing steps: A total of 62 TRBV and under 15 TRBJ segments were identified across samples and were used for gene usage analysis of CDR3 amino acid clonotypes. COPE and FqMerger were used to merge the filtered high-quality paired reads into contigs. Contigs were aligned with BLAST to IMGT TRBV, TRBD and TRBJ reference genes, and CDR3 was defined per IMGT. Highly expanded clones were defined as clonotypes with a frequency above 0.1%. Repertoire diversity was measured by Shannon entropy, and V-J evenness by the Gini coefficient. Public clonotypes were defined as clonotypes shared by more than one individual. TCRdb reprocessed the public reads (quality trimming at Q25 with fastp, clone calling with MiXCR) and kept in-frame beta chains. Each entry is one CDR3 protein sequence, shown with its most common DNA and genes. The V and J calls and clone size come from TCRdb's table, not from the authors' own analysis. Counted in this sample were 350,000 to 500,000 distinct CDR3 sequences; approximately 14% of them appeared once. Approximately 15% of the sample is held by the ten biggest clonotypes.

This clonotype was counted many times. Its antigen has not been determined. Per-base quality was not reported, and no clone a single base away is much larger than it. The sample's time point label, decoded: newly diagnosed GD, antithyroid drugs for less than 3 months. RNA was extracted from PBMCs in TRIzol for both TCR sequencing and RNA sequencing. The diagnosis of Graves' disease was made according to American Thyroid Association guidelines. Patients for the study were recruited at an endocrinology department in Xi'an, China. Each patient gave 7.5 to 10 milliliters of peripheral blood, collected in an EDTA anticoagulant tube. Ficoll Paque Plus density gradient separation was used to isolate PBMCs, and no further T cell sorting was done. An Agilent 2100 Bioanalyzer and agarose gel were used to check RNA quality, and a NanoDrop 2000 was used to measure RNA concentration. This sample also belongs to another study, concerning T cells in Graves' hyperthyroidism and ophthalmopathy. That second publication adds: Stable Graves' hyperthyroidism was defined as the absence of progression to ophthalmopathy over 18 months of follow-up. Hyperthyroidism patients were aged 18 to 65 years and newly diagnosed, with disease duration of less than 2 months. Patients with uncontrolled infections, other autoimmune diseases, pregnancy or lactation were excluded. Diagnoses were based on clinical symptoms, serum thyroxine and TRAb, thyroid ultrasound and orbital computed tomography. The TCR CDR3 was subjected to a first round of RT-PCR using the HTBI primer set and the Qiagen OneStep RT-PCR kit. Most expanded thyroid clonotypes (frequency above 0.001) were also detected in blood, suggesting blood repertoires may reflect thyroid immune responses. A model built on a 13 V-J signature distinguished ophthalmopathy from stable hyperthyroidism, reaching approximately 89% sensitivity and 81.08% specificity in cross-validation and 80%/75% in testing. In validation, the model predicted progression to ophthalmopathy a median of roughly 6.5 months before onset, with 65% to 71% sensitivity and just under 75% specificity. To identify distinguishing TCR V-J signatures, a discovery cohort of around 98 patients was used, comprising some 45 with Graves' ophthalmopathy and roughly 60 with stable Graves' hyperthyroidism. Prospective prediction of ophthalmopathy was tested in an independent validation cohort of 18 to 20 hyperthyroidism patients and 17 patients who later progressed to ophthalmopathy. The roughly 99 discovery patients were divided at random into training and test sets in a 7:3 ratio. In addition, the study compared T-cell repertoires in thyroid tissue and in blood from roughly 6 Graves' hyperthyroidism patients. After blood sampling, hyperthyroidism patients were treated with methimazole at a starting dose of 30 mg daily, and ophthalmopathy patients were treated with high-dose intravenous methylprednisolone. The libraries were constructed in a second round of multiplex PCR and then size-selected and purified. The libraries were sequenced on an Illumina HiSeq2000 using paired-end 100 bp reads. Raw data were processed with SOAPnuke, discarding reads with adapters, uncalled bases, mean Phred below 15, or no exact constant-primer or identifier match. COPE v1.2.5 was used to merge the high-quality paired reads, and each unique nucleotide sequence was defined as a clonotype. Clonotypes were aligned to IMGT TRBV, TRBD and TRBJ reference segments using MiTCR v1.1. The analysis included only V-J combinations with a frequency above 0.0001, which together covered around 99% of the repertoires. The TCS score was defined as the ratio of F50 (clonal expansion) to E x V (chaos), calculated using BLOSUM62-based TCRdist between CDR3 peptides within each V-J. Welch's t-statistics and random forest reduced roughly 530 V-J features to under 15, which were used in a naive Bayes classifier (R e1071). Sample size was not statistically predetermined, and blinding of investigators to group allocation was not performed. TCR Vbeta CDR3 sequencing of 130 to 150 peripheral blood samples (more than 40 ophthalmopathy, over 70 hyperthyroidism and approximately 17 progressor patients) is reported in the paper.

The receptor chain draws on TRBV2 and TRBJ2-1, with TRBD2 tentatively as D gene (5 bases match). This clonotype was obtained from a woman aged 50 to 65 with Graves disease. Donor details come from another sample of the same person, matched by shared clones. The sequenced sample was peripheral blood mononuclear cells (PBMCs), obtained at new diagnosis, from a patient treated with antithyroid drugs. The bases read TGTGCCAGCGAGGACTTAGGTGAGCAGTTCTTC. The translation is CASEDLGEQFF.